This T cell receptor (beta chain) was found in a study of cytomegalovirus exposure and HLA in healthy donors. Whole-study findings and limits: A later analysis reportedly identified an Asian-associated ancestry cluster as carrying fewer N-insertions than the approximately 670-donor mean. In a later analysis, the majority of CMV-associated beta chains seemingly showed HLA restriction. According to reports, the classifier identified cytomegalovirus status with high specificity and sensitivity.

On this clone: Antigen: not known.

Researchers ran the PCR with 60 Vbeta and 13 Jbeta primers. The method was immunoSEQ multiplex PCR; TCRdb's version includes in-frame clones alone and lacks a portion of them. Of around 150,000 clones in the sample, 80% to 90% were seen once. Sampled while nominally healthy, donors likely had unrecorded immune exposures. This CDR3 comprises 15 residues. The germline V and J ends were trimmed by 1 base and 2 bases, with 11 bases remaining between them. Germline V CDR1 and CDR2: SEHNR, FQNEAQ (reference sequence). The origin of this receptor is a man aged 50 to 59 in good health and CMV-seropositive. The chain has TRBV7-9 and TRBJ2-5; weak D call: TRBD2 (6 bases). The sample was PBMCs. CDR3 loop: CASSLGGLGQETQYF. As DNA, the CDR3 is TGTGCCAGCAGCTTAGGGGGACTGGGACAAGAGACCCAGTACTTC. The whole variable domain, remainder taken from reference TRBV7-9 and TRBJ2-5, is DTGVSQNPRHKITKRGQNVTFRCDPISEHNRLYWYRQTLGQGPEFLTYFQNEAQLEKSRLLSDRFSAERPKGSFSTLEIQRTEQGDSAMYLCASSLGGLGQETQYFGPGTRLLVL.